This entry describes one T cell receptor (beta chain). This specimen belongs to a study of blood T cell repertoires in COVID-19. Study background: Collection of acute and convalescent COVID-19 samples took place in the United States, Italy and Spain. T cells, B-cell-depleted T cells, or PBMCs supplied cDNA or gDNA.

In the original processing: It was from reference gene primer amplification that nucleated cell counts were estimated. Sequenced by immunoSEQ multiplex PCR; TCRdb stores in-frame clones only, minus some. Clone size and the V and J calls come from that table; the DNA yielded D and trimming. The sample includes 80,000 or so clones, approximately 89% of them seen just once. The sample taken for sequencing was peripheral blood. The TCR was taken from a woman in her sixties or seventies with acute or convalescent COVID-19.

CDR3 loop: CAWSRVEDTQYF. The CDR3 nucleotides read TGTGCCTGGAGCAGGGTTGAAGATACGCAGTATTTT. The V and J genes are TRBV30 and TRBJ2-3; TRBD1 is a possible D gene (5 bases). Looked up from germline, CDR1 is GTSNPN and CDR2 is SVGIG (reference sequence). This CDR3 has 12 residues. V lost 3 bases, J lost 5 bases, and 9 bases lay in between.